Below, 9 T cell receptor beta chains from the same sample are listed, as sequenced in a study of blood T cell repertoires in COVID-19. Repertoires were generated with immunoSEQ multiplex PCR, while TCRdb's copy carries only in-frame clones and drops some. Here the sample spans fewer than 130,000 clones, 82% being singletons. Sequencing was carried out using peripheral blood. Source of these receptors: a woman in her fifties or sixties with acute or convalescent COVID-19.

This clone was seen just once. The chain recombines TRBV21-1 with TRBJ1-2. TRBV21-1 has pseudogene status. This CDR3 region has 16 residues. The CDR3 DNA reads as TGTGCCAGCAGCAAAGAGGGGCGGGGACTCGGGGGAGGCTACACCTTC. Amino acids: CASSKEGRGLGGGYTF.

The rearrangement uses TRBV19 and TRBJ1-2, with TRBD1 matching 9 bases. The CDR3 length is 13 residues. Germline CDR1 and CDR2: LNHDA and SQIVND (reference sequence). The ends lost 4 bases at V and 8 bases at J; junction bases unmatched: 5. CDR3 sequence: CASSTTGGEGYTF. The CDR3 DNA reads as TGTGCCAGTAGTACCACAGGGGGCGAGGGCTACACCTTC.

CDR3 loop: CASSPTSGTYNEQFF. The DNA of the CDR3 is TGTGCCAGCAGCCCCACTAGCGGGACCTACAATGAGCAGTTCTTC. This chain links TRBV7-2 with TRBJ2-1, with TRBD2 identical over 10 bases. Germline values: CDR1 SGHTA, CDR2 FQGNSA. V lost 5 bases to trimming and J lost 2 bases; unmatched junction nucleotides: 3. The CDR3 covers 15 residues. Complete variable domain (other parts from reference TRBV7-2 and TRBJ2-1): GAGVSQSPSNKVTEKGKDVELRCDPISGHTALYWYRQSLGQGLEFLIYFQGNSAPDKSGLPSDRFSAERTGGSVSTLTIQRTQQEDSAVYLCASSPTSGTYNEQFFGPGTRLTVL.

The chain combines TRBV6-1 with TRBJ1-1, with D possibly TRBD1 on 6 matching bases. Trimming took 3 bases from V and 3 from J, leaving 11 bases between them. The CDR3 length is 14 residues. Germline CDR1 reads MNHNS; CDR2 reads SASEGT. CDR3: CASSDSRGYTEAFF. CDR3 DNA sequence: TGTGCCAGCAGTGATAGCAGGGGATACACTGAAGCTTTCTTT.

V and J are TRBV11-3 and TRBJ2-1, with 7 bases matching TRBD1. Germline loops: CDR1 SGHNT, CDR2 YENEEA. Trimming cost V 5 bases and J 9 bases; bases outside gene matches: 7. The CDR3 is 13 amino acids. This chain's CDR3 is CASSINRDSEQFF. The CDR3 coding sequence is TGTGCCAGCAGCATAAACAGGGACAGTGAGCAGTTCTTC. The variable domain in full, with the rest retrieved from reference TRBV11-3 and TRBJ2-1, is EAGVVQSPRYKIIEKKQPVAFWCNPISGHNTLYWYLQNLGQGPELLIRYENEEAVDDSQLPKDRFSAERLKGVDSTLKIQPAELGDSAVYLCASSINRDSEQFFGPGTRLTVL.

The chain has TRBV19 and TRBJ1-3; no firm D call. V dropped 6 bases and J dropped 4 bases, with 7 bases sitting between them. CDR1 and CDR2 (germline): LNHDA, SQIVND (reference sequence). The CDR3 runs 12 residues. CDR3 nucleotides: TGTGCCAGTAGCCACTTAGGAAACACCATATATTTT. Its translation: CASSHLGNTIYF.

Comment on this clone: Other DNA sequences in this specimen translate into the identical CDR3. V is TRBV14 and J is TRBJ1-6; TRBD1 agrees at 7 bases. There are 16 residues in the CDR3. J lost 1 base, V lost 1 base, and 1 base had no gene match. CDR1 and CDR2 from the germline V gene are SGHDN and FVKESK. The CDR3 nucleotides are TGTGCCAGCAGCCAAGGACAGGGATCCTATAATTCACCCCTCCACTTT. It specifies CASSQGQGSYNSPLHF.

This clone has only a few counts. The chain links TRBV9 to TRBJ2-3; a weak D match, TRBD2 (6 bases). The germline CDR1 and CDR2 sequences are SGDLS and YYNGEE. V shed 1 base and J shed 4 bases, with 10 bases lying between them. This CDR3 contains 14 residues. CDR3 residues: CASSVSPGADTQYF. The CDR3 DNA sequence: TGTGCCAGCAGCGTATCGCCGGGGGCAGATACGCAGTATTTT.

This clone has a handful of counts. The chain carries TRBV7-9 and TRBJ1-4; possibly TRBD1 for D (6 bases). This CDR3 has 14 amino acids. CDR1 and CDR2 from the germline V gene are SEHNR and FQNEAQ (reference sequence). V gave up 5 bases and J gave up 0 bases, with 7 bases separating them. CDR3 bases: TGTGCCAGCAGCGCAGGGGCAACTAATGAAAAACTGTTTTTT. It codes for CASSAGATNEKLFF.